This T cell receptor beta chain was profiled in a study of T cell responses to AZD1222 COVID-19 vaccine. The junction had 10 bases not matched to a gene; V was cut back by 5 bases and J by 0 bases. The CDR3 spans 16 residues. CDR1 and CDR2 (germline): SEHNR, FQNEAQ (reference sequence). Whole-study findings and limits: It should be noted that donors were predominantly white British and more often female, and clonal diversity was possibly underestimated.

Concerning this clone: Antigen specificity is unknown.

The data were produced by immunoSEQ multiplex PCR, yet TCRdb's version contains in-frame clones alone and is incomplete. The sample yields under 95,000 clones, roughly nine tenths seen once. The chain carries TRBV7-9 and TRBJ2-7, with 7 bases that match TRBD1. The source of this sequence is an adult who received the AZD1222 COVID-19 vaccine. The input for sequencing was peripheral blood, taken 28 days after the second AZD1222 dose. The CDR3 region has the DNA TGTGCCAGCAGCCCGGGGAACAGGGGTAGCTCCTACGAGCAGTACTTC. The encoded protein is CASSPGNRGSSYEQYF. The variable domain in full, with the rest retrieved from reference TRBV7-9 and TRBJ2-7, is DTGVSQNPRHKITKRGQNVTFRCDPISEHNRLYWYRQTLGQGPEFLTYFQNEAQLEKSRLLSDRFSAERPKGSFSTLEIQRTEQGDSAMYLCASSPGNRGSSYEQYFGPGTRLTVT.